This T cell receptor (beta chain) was retrieved from a study of control samples from healthy donors and cancer patients. With 1 base removed from V and 1 base from J, the gap between germline ends came to 7 bases. Germline V gene lookup returns CDR1 LGHDT and CDR2 YNNKEL (reference sequence). CDR3 size: 15 residues. Data came from immunoSEQ multiplex PCR; TCRdb stores just in-frame clones and leaves some out. This repertoire shows around 25,000 clones, approximately 91% found once; its top ten account for roughly an eighth. The rearrangement links TRBV3-1 (or the pseudogene TRBV3-2) to TRBJ2-2; D is possibly TRBD2 (6 bases). The sample comprised PBMCs. This TCR came from a man in his fifties or sixties with lung cancer. The CDR3 DNA sequence: TGTGCCAGCAGCCAAGTCGGGGGGAACACCGGGGAGCTGTTTTTT. It yields the protein CASSQVGGNTGELFF.